A selection of T cell receptor beta chains follows, all from one sample in a study of patients and donors after allogeneic stem cell transplantation. MiXCR, run by TCRdb on the RT-PCR reads, gives a single entry per CDR3 protein. Of about 400,000 distinct CDR3 sequences detected, roughly 17% appear once; the ten largest clones hold less than 8%. Sequenced sample: blood, either unsorted or a sorted T cell fraction (not recorded which). The receptors stem from a human donor who was either an allogeneic HSCT recipient or a stem cell or donor lymphocyte infusion donor (not recorded which). It is not recorded whose cells these are; they may come from a transplant donor. The conserved cysteine and the conserved F or W are not part of the CDR3 here.

J gene	V gene	CDR3 protein
TRBJ2-5	TRBV18	ASSPSMGDRQQETQY
TRBJ1-5	TRBV6-2/TRBV6-3	ASTSGGETSNQPQH
TRBJ2-7	TRBV6-2/TRBV6-3	ASRQGLGEQY
TRBJ2-3	TRBV7-2	ASKGSPTGDTQY
TRBJ2-7	TRBV27	ASSPERATTYEQY
TRBJ2-7	TRBV5-6	ASSLKGGRGYYEQY
TRBJ2-1	TRBV4-2	ASSQGGDYNEQF
TRBJ2-3	TRBV20-1	SARDATWELRTDTQY
TRBJ2-2	TRBV4-1	ASSHGLAGMRGTGELF
TRBJ2-5	TRBV2	ASNTVGGPQETQY
TRBJ2-5	TRBV7-9	ASSPRPQETQY
TRBJ2-1	TRBV12-3/TRBV12-4	ASQTAGEQF
TRBJ2-2	TRBV5-1	ASSSLFRLAGDFTGELF
TRBJ1-2	TRBV7-8	ASSLEGRQGYT
TRBJ2-5	TRBV2	ASSGAGRETQY
TRBJ1-2	TRBV12-5	ASGITGGNGYT
TRBJ1-1	TRBV29-1	SADLQGRGTEAF
TRBJ2-1	TRBV6-2/TRBV6-3	ASSDYVPSRV
TRBJ2-7	TRBV5-1	ASSLRQFEQY
TRBJ2-3	TRBV4-3	ASSLDISTDTQY
TRBJ2-3	TRBV11-1	ASSPRIATDTQY
TRBJ2-7	TRBV27	ASSFGLPQDEQY
TRBJ1-2	TRBV12-3/TRBV12-4	ASSRTLRDYGYT
TRBJ2-7	TRBV4-3	ASSPRGGTGFGSYEQY
TRBJ2-1	TRBV30	AWSTSASPF
TRBJ1-3	TRBV27	ASSPQWTGRGAGNTIY
TRBJ2-2	TRBV9	ASSVSGQGRTGELF
TRBJ1-5	TRBV12-3/TRBV12-4	ASSQQGGGQPQH
TRBJ2-1	TRBV25-1	ASLVRGLAELF
TRBJ2-7	TRBV5-1	ASSLASQGNEQY
TRBJ2-1	TRBV11-2	ASSLDYIGRGLNEQF
TRBJ2-5	TRBV7-9	ASSPPGPQETQY
TRBJ2-1	TRBV29-1	SVTGSSYNEQF
TRBJ2-1	TRBV5-1	ASSLGSDPYNEQF
TRBJ2-1	TRBV18	ASSRGDEQF
TRBJ1-2	TRBV12-3/TRBV12-4	ASLPSPLYGYT
TRBJ2-7	TRBV19	ASSRGPAYEQY
TRBJ2-5	TRBV28	ASGGGGETQY
TRBJ1-4	TRBV4-1	ASSLFARGATNEKLF
TRBJ2-2	TRBV2	ASSDPLAANTGELF
TRBJ1-1	TRBV2	ASSGDRNTEAF
TRBJ1-4	TRBV6-1	ASSRGQGEKLF
TRBJ1-1	TRBV30	AWSVQGATEAF
TRBJ2-4	TRBV28	ATRGGDLAKNIQY
TRBJ2-3	TRBV5-1	ASSLVGGGVDTQY
TRBJ1-1	TRBV29-1	SVDMGGRTEAF
TRBJ1-6	TRBV27	ASTSLGAQSPLH
TRBJ2-2	TRBV2	ASRDSPNTGELF
TRBJ2-1	TRBV7-2	ASFSGSYEQF
TRBJ1-1	TRBV2	ASSGLKGPGANTEAF